Listed here is a single T cell receptor (beta chain). Its antigen is unknown. The sample comes from a study of T cell responses to AZD1222 COVID-19 vaccine. Generated by immunoSEQ multiplex PCR, the TCRdb table keeps only in-frame clones and is missing some. The sample has over 150,000 clones, 87% seen once. The V end lost 2 bases, the J end lost 6 bases, and 7 bases lay between the germline ends. The CDR3 extends over 12 amino acids. Broader study findings: The number of AZD1222 recipients seropositive at baseline was only 6 or 7.

The chain is built from TRBV12-3 or TRBV12-4 and TRBJ1-2, with D possibly being TRBD1 (6 bases). The clonotype comes from an adult who received the AZD1222 COVID-19 vaccine. The starting material was peripheral blood, obtained 28 days after the second AZD1222 dose. Here the CDR3 reads CASSLSGDGYTF. In DNA, the CDR3 is TGTGCCAGCAGTTTATCAGGGGATGGCTACACCTTC.